Presented here are 21 T cell receptor beta chains from one specimen sequenced in a study of human T cells and chemical hapten exposure. One entry per CDR3 protein, called by TCRdb with MiXCR from the RACE reads. This sample yields some 90,000 distinct CDR3 sequences, of which approximately 10% are seen a single time; about 3% belongs to the top ten. Time point noted: patch test 2, 6 weeks after DPC sensitization. The treatment denotes: therapeutic diphenylcyclopropenone sensitization with weekly scalp DPC. This material consisted of whole blood, taken in connection with sensitization to the hapten diphenylcyclopropenone (DPC). All receptors derive from a woman aged 40 to 50 with alopecia areata. Some clones in this sample may be carry-over from other donors' samples.

The chain uses TRBV29-1 and TRBJ1-1, with 9 bases identical to TRBD1. The V gene's germline CDR1 is SQVTM and CDR2 ANQGSEA. With V trimmed by 5 bases and J by 6 bases, 7 bases remained unmatched. The CDR3 contains 13 residues. CDR3 residues: CSVSGTGTSEAFF. The CDR3 nucleotides read TGCAGCGTTAGCGGGACAGGGACTTCTGAAGCTTTCTTT.

This clonotype was recorded at least ten times. The chain couples TRBV7-2 to TRBJ2-3; no clear D. Trimming took off 2 bases at V and 6 bases at J, with 12 bases between the two ends. This CDR3 contains 14 residues. Germline V CDR1 and CDR2: SGHTA, FQGNSA. CDR3 protein: CASSLWGTSDTQYF. The CDR3 DNA reads TGTGCCAGCAGCTTATGGGGAACGTCCGATACGCAGTATTTT.

This clonotype was detected a few times. The V call is TRBV7-8, the J call TRBJ2-3; D unresolved. The CDR3 runs to 12 residues. V lost 1 base and J lost 5, with 4 bases in between. CDR1 is SGHVS and CDR2 is FQNEAQ in the germline V gene. This CDR3 is CASSLEGDTQYF. The CDR3 nucleotides are TGTGCCAGCAGCTTAGAGGGAGATACGCAGTATTTT.

This chain uses TRBV11-3 with TRBJ2-1; perhaps D is TRBD1 or TRBD2 (6 bases each). Trimming took off 8 bases at V and 7 bases at J, with 12 bases between the two ends. The CDR3 is 12 amino acids. Per germline, CDR1 SGHNT and CDR2 YENEEA. The CDR3 region has the DNA TGTGCCAGCGGGGGGCAGGAGAATGAGCAGTTCTTC. Translated, it gives CASGGQENEQFF.

This clonotype was recorded many times. The chain uses TRBV6-4 and TRBJ2-1, with a possible D match to TRBD2 (6 bases). This CDR3 is built from 14 residues. Trimming stripped 0 bases from V and 7 bases from J, with 10 bases between. Germline lookup yields CDR1 MRHNA and CDR2 SNTAGT. CDR3 nucleotides: TGTGCCAGCAGTGACTCTGGGGGGATGAATGAGCAGTTCTTC. Translation gives CASSDSGGMNEQFF.

This clonotype was seen a few times. V gene TRBV20-1 combines with J gene TRBJ2-7; 9 nucleotides match TRBD1. This CDR3 comprises 13 residues. V lost 1 base and J lost 5; bases outside the gene matches: 3. Germline-derived CDR1 and CDR2 are DFQATT and SNEGSKA (reference sequence). The CDR3 region is CSARGTGANEQYF. The CDR3 DNA reads as TGCAGTGCTAGAGGGACAGGGGCCAACGAGCAGTACTTC.

This clonotype has just a few counts. The V call is TRBV7-2, the J call TRBJ2-1; D is unclear. The CDR3 totals 13 residues. CDR1 is SGHTA, CDR2 FQGNSA, per germline. V lost 6 bases, J lost 0 bases, and 6 bases lay in between. DNA for the CDR3: TGTGCCAGCAGTCCTTACTCCTACAATGAGCAGTTCTTC. It codes for CASSPYSYNEQFF.

This clonotype appeared many times. The rearrangement uses TRBV11-2 and TRBJ2-3, with D perhaps matching TRBD1 (5 bases). This CDR3 comprises 14 residues. Trimming stripped 0 bases from V and 3 bases from J, with 7 bases between. Germline-derived CDR1 and CDR2 are SGHAT and FQNNGV. For the CDR3, the DNA is TGTGCCAGCAGCTTAGACAGGGCGACAGATACGCAGTATTTT. Protein sequence: CASSLDRATDTQYF.

The table lists this clonotype with a few counts. The chain combines TRBV20-1 with TRBJ1-1; D is unresolved. V lost 2 bases and J lost 4, with 5 bases in between. Germline V gene sequence: CDR1 DFQATT, CDR2 SNEGSKA (reference sequence). The CDR3 contains 11 residues. Written as DNA, the CDR3 is TGCAGTGCTAGAAGTCTCACTGAAGCTTTCTTT. Translated: CSARSLTEAFF.

The rearrangement uses TRBV12-3 or TRBV12-4 and TRBJ2-2; 10 positions agree with TRBD2. The CDR3 runs to 15 residues. Trimming took 5 bases from V and 7 from J; bases not matched to a gene: 7. CDR3 loop: CASSPLAGVHGELFF. As DNA, the CDR3 is TGTGCCAGCAGTCCCCTAGCGGGGGTCCACGGGGAGCTGTTTTTT.

This clonotype was seen a handful of times. This chain connects TRBV7-2 to TRBJ2-3; D not certain. Trimming left V 3 bases short and J 3 bases short, with 7 bases between. The CDR3 loop spans 13 amino acids. Germline CDR1 reads SGHTA; CDR2 reads FQGNSA. The CDR3 DNA is TGTGCCAGCAGCTTTACCAGGACAGATACGCAGTATTTT. This translates into CASSFTRTDTQYF.

This clonotype came up many times. This chain uses TRBV5-1 with TRBJ1-1; TRBD1 is a possible D gene (5 bases). Trimming removed 0 bases from V and 5 bases from J, with 11 bases in between. This CDR3 has 14 residues. CDR1 and CDR2 (germline): SGHRS, YFSETQ. Here the CDR3 DNA reads TGCGCCAGCAGCTTGGAGCAGGGCCGAACTGAAGCTTTCTTT. Its protein product is CASSLEQGRTEAFF. The whole variable domain, remainder taken from reference TRBV5-1 and TRBJ1-1, is KAGVTQTPRYLIKTRGQQVTLSCSPISGHRSVSWYQQTPGQGLQFLFEYFSETQRNKGNFPGRFSGRQFSNSRSEMNVSTLELGDSALYLCASSLEQGRTEAFFGQGTRLTVV.

The DNA for the CDR3 is TGTGCCAGCAGTGACGGGGCGGAGACTGAAGCTTTCTTT. It translates to CASSDGAETEAFF. This chain uses TRBV6-4 with TRBJ1-1, with D possibly matching TRBD1 (5 bases). This CDR3 contains 13 residues. Trimming removed 2 bases from V and 5 bases from J, with 9 bases in between. CDR1 and CDR2 from the germline V gene are MRHNA and SNTAGT.

The gene calls are TRBV7-9 and TRBJ2-7, with D possibly matching TRBD2 (6 bases). V lost 5 bases and J lost 3, with 14 bases in between. Germline V gene data show CDR1 as SEHNR and CDR2 as FQNEAQ (reference sequence). The CDR3 is 14 amino acids. The CDR3 DNA is TGTGCCAGCAGCCGCCGGGACTCGCACTACGAGCAGTACTTC. It encodes CASSRRDSHYEQYF.

V gene TRBV6-2 or TRBV6-3 combines with J gene TRBJ2-7; 8 bases fit TRBD1. CDR1 is MNHEY, CDR2 SVGEGT, per germline. This CDR3 has 15 amino acids. V was pared by 6 bases and J by 3 bases, with 10 bases of the junction left unmatched. The CDR3 is CASSHPRTGIYEQYF. The CDR3 nucleotides read TGTGCCAGCAGCCACCCCCGGACAGGGATCTACGAGCAGTACTTC.

The chain has TRBV6-2 or TRBV6-3 and TRBJ2-1; 12 bases agree with TRBD2. CDR3 length: 19 residues. Germline lookup yields CDR1 MNHEY and CDR2 SVGEGT. Trimming removed 0 bases from V and 8 bases from J; junction bases left unmatched: 14. The CDR3 DNA follows: TGTGCCAGCAGTTACTCCTTTACTAGCGGGAGGTGGAGAAAGGATGAGCAGTTCTTC. It yields the protein CASSYSFTSGRWRKDEQFF.

This clonotype was detected a few times. The chain couples TRBV27 to TRBJ2-5; the match to TRBD1 covers 8 bases. V shed 6 bases and J 0 bases; nucleotides not matched to a gene: 12. CDR1 is MNHEY and CDR2 is SMNVEV in the germline V gene (reference sequence). CDR3 length: 17 residues. The DNA of the CDR3 is TGTGCCAGCAGAGGCAGGGGGCGCGGCGCTTACCAAGAGACCCAGTACTTC. Its translation: CASRGRGRGAYQETQYF.

This rearrangement joins TRBV6-2 or TRBV6-3 to TRBJ2-7; 12 bases are a match to TRBD2. V trimming: 5 bases; J trimming: 3 bases; junction bases outside the gene matches: 8. Per germline, CDR1 MNHEY and CDR2 SVGEGT. There are 16 residues in the CDR3. Here the CDR3 DNA reads TGTGCCAGCAGTACCCCGACTAGCGGGAGCCACTACGAGCAGTACTTC. Translated, it gives CASSTPTSGSHYEQYF.

There are a few counts of this clonotype. The rearrangement links TRBV12-5 to TRBJ1-2; 9 nucleotides match TRBD1. CDR1 is LGHNT, CDR2 FRNRAP, per germline. Trimming removed 2 bases from V and 4 bases from J; junction bases left unmatched: 5. CDR3 length equals 15 residues. CDR3 in amino acids: CASGLSGQGGYGYTF. CDR3 bases: TGTGCTAGTGGTTTGTCGGGACAGGGAGGCTATGGCTACACCTTC.

V usage is TRBV28 and J usage is TRBJ2-7, with 7 bases fitting TRBD1. The CDR3 is 14 amino acids. J was trimmed by 3 bases and V by 8 bases; bases with no gene match: 10. CDR1 MDHEN and CDR2 SYDVKM come from the germline V gene. CDR3 region: CASGRQGVVYEQYF. DNA for the CDR3: TGTGCCAGCGGGAGACAGGGTGTTGTCTACGAGCAGTACTTC.

The table lists this clonotype with many counts. This sequence joins TRBV4-3 and TRBJ1-1, with D hard to call. The V end lost 0 bases, the J end lost 1 base, and 9 bases lay between the germline ends. The CDR3 contains 15 residues. Germline values: CDR1 LGHNA, CDR2 YSLEER. CDR3 in amino acids: CASSQDPRANTEAFF. Written as DNA, the CDR3 is TGCGCCAGCAGCCAAGATCCCCGAGCGAACACTGAAGCTTTCTTT.